Following are 15 T cell receptor beta chains from one sample sequenced in a study of technical replicates of blood from a handful of donors. Assay used: immunoSEQ multiplex PCR; TCRdb lists only in-frame clones, some missing. This sample yields about 93,000 clones, of which 95% are seen a single time; about 0.26% belongs to the top ten. The source material was T cells isolated from PBMCs. The origin of the receptors is a human donor in good health.

This clone was counted a single time. The chain recombines TRBV7-8 with TRBJ1-2; 7 positions match TRBD1. Germline V lookup: CDR1 SGHVS, CDR2 FQNEAQ. Unmatched junction bases numbered 8, after V lost 6 bases and J lost 7 bases. The CDR3 sequence is 13 residues long. The CDR3 reads CASSPNRGFGYTF. The CDR3 coding sequence is TGTGCCAGCAGTCCGAACAGGGGATTTGGCTACACCTTC.

The CDR3 spells CASSFWISGTSTDTQYF. The CDR3, as DNA: TGTGCCAGCAGCTTTTGGATTAGCGGAACTAGCACAGATACGCAGTATTTT. The chain employs TRBV7-9 and TRBJ2-3; tentative D call: TRBD2 (6 bases). Trimming took off 3 bases at V and 0 bases at J, with 16 bases between the two ends. Germline V CDR1 and CDR2: SEHNR, FQNEAQ (reference sequence). The CDR3 covers 17 residues.

The chain is built from TRBV6-5 and TRBJ1-3; the D gene is possibly TRBD1 (6 bases). This CDR3 has 14 amino acids. V was cut by 3 bases and J by 8 bases, with 14 bases left in between. Germline V CDR1 and CDR2: MNHEY, SVGAGI. The CDR3 region is CASSYDRSRDTIYF. In nucleotides, the CDR3 is TGTGCCAGCAGTTATGACAGGTCTCGGGACACCATATATTTT.

Worth noting for this clone: A junction boundary mismatches the germline segment, possibly from a read error. The chain carries TRBV19 and TRBJ1-4; TRBD1 agrees at 7 bases. In germline, CDR1 is LNHDA, CDR2 SQIVND (reference sequence). This CDR3 is built from 13 residues. The DNA of the CDR3 is TGTGCCAACCCGGGACAGCCTAAAGAAAAACTGTTTTTT. The encoded protein is CANPGQPKEKLFF.

The J gene is TRBJ2-1, the V gene TRBV25-1, with 8 bases that match TRBD2. The CDR3 sequence is 15 residues long. Germline CDR1 MGHDK, CDR2 SYGVNS. After removal of 6 bases from V and 2 bases from J, the junction contained 6 bases not matched to a gene. The CDR3 spells CASRPAGATYNEQFF. CDR3 sequence (DNA): TGTGCCAGCAGGCCAGCGGGAGCGACCTACAATGAGCAGTTCTTC.

This chain uses TRBV2 with TRBJ2-1; 13 bases match TRBD2. Germline values: CDR1 SNHLY, CDR2 FYNNEI. With 2 bases clipped from V and 4 bases from J, the junction kept 11 bases outside the gene matches. This CDR3 comprises 19 residues. CDR3 sequence reads: CASSEMSTSGRAGYNEQFF. CDR3 DNA sequence: TGTGCCAGCAGTGAAATGAGTACTAGCGGGAGGGCCGGTTACAATGAGCAGTTCTTC. The full variable domain, in which reference TRBV2 and TRBJ2-1 provide the parts outside the CDR3, is EPEVTQTPSHQVTQMGQEVILRCVPISNHLYFYWYRQILGQKVEFLVSFYNNEISEKSEIFDDQFSVERPDGSNFTLKIRSTKLEDSAMYFCASSEMSTSGRAGYNEQFFGPGTRLTVL.

This rearrangement joins TRBV5-1 to TRBJ2-5, with 8 bases aligning to TRBD2. Germline CDR1 SGHRS, CDR2 YFSETQ. V lost 4 bases, J lost 2 bases, and 4 bases stayed unmatched. The CDR3 extends over 14 amino acids. The CDR3 DNA reads TGCGCCAGCAGCCCACGGGAGGGACAAGAGACCCAGTACTTC. Translation: CASSPREGQETQYF.

The chain uses TRBV6-5 and TRBJ2-5; D ambiguous. V was trimmed by 3 bases and J by 8 bases, leaving 7 bases between them. This CDR3 region has 11 residues. The germline V gene has CDR1 MNHEY and CDR2 SVGAGI. The CDR3 coding sequence is TGTGCCAGCAGTTATGGTACAACCCAGTACTTC. Its protein is CASSYGTTQYF.

The chain uses TRBV19 and TRBJ1-5, with D tentatively TRBD1 (6 bases). The CDR3 extends over 15 amino acids. CDR1 and CDR2 (germline): LNHDA, SQIVND (reference sequence). V lost 6 bases and J lost 1, with 13 bases in between. In DNA form, the CDR3 reads TGTGCCAGTAGAAGCGGGACACTCAGCAATCAGCCCCAGCATTTT. Amino acid sequence: CASRSGTLSNQPQHF.

V is TRBV10-2 and J is TRBJ1-1; D is unresolved. CDR1 is WSHSY, CDR2 SAAADI, per germline. This CDR3 region has 13 residues. The V gene lost 0 bases and the J gene lost 4 bases, with 6 bases spanning the gap. The CDR3 region is CASSESRATEAFF. As DNA, the CDR3 is TGCGCCAGCAGTGAGTCTCGAGCCACTGAAGCTTTCTTT.

This chain uses TRBV7-7 with TRBJ2-7; maybe TRBD2 (5 bases). Between the trimmed V and J ends, which lost 6 bases and 2 bases, there was a span of 11 bases. Germline CDR1 and CDR2: SSHAT and FNYEAQ (reference sequence). The CDR3 runs to 13 residues. CDR3 residues: CASSPAETYEQYF. In DNA form, the CDR3 reads TGTGCCAGCAGTCCAGCGGAAACCTACGAGCAGTACTTC.

V gene TRBV7-3 combines with J gene TRBJ1-2; unclear D gene. The V and J ends lost 2 bases and 3 bases respectively, with 13 bases between them. Germline V gene data show CDR1 as SGHTA and CDR2 as FQGTGA. The CDR3 consists of 15 residues. For the CDR3, the DNA is TGTGCCAGCAGCTTAGATCCGGGAAACTACTATGGCTACACCTTC. It yields the protein CASSLDPGNYYGYTF.

V gene TRBV4-2 combines with J gene TRBJ2-5, with D perhaps matching TRBD1 (6 bases). The CDR3 totals 15 residues. The V end was cut by 0 bases, the J end by 5 bases, with 13 bases between. CDR1 is LGHNA and CDR2 is YNFKEQ in the germline V gene. CDR3 region: CASSQERTDGETQYF. The CDR3 bases are TGTGCCAGCAGCCAAGAGAGGACAGACGGGGAGACCCAGTACTTC.

The J gene is TRBJ1-2, the V gene TRBV4-2; 11 bases line up with TRBD1. The CDR3 has 15 amino acids. Germline V CDR1 and CDR2: LGHNA, YNFKEQ. J lost 4 bases, V lost 5 bases, and 6 bases had no gene match. CDR3 in DNA: TGTGCCAGCAGCGAAGGGACAGGGGGGAGCTATGGCTACACCTTC. It translates to CASSEGTGGSYGYTF.

This clone was detected only a few times. In DNA form, the CDR3 reads TGTGCCTGGAGTGCAGGGGGACTGACTGAAGCTTTCTTT. Protein sequence: CAWSAGGLTEAFF. The rearrangement links TRBV30 to TRBJ1-1; 7 bases line up with TRBD1. The germline CDR1 and CDR2 sequences are GTSNPN and SVGIG (reference sequence). With V trimmed by 1 base and J by 5 bases, 4 bases remained unmatched. CDR3 size: 13 residues.